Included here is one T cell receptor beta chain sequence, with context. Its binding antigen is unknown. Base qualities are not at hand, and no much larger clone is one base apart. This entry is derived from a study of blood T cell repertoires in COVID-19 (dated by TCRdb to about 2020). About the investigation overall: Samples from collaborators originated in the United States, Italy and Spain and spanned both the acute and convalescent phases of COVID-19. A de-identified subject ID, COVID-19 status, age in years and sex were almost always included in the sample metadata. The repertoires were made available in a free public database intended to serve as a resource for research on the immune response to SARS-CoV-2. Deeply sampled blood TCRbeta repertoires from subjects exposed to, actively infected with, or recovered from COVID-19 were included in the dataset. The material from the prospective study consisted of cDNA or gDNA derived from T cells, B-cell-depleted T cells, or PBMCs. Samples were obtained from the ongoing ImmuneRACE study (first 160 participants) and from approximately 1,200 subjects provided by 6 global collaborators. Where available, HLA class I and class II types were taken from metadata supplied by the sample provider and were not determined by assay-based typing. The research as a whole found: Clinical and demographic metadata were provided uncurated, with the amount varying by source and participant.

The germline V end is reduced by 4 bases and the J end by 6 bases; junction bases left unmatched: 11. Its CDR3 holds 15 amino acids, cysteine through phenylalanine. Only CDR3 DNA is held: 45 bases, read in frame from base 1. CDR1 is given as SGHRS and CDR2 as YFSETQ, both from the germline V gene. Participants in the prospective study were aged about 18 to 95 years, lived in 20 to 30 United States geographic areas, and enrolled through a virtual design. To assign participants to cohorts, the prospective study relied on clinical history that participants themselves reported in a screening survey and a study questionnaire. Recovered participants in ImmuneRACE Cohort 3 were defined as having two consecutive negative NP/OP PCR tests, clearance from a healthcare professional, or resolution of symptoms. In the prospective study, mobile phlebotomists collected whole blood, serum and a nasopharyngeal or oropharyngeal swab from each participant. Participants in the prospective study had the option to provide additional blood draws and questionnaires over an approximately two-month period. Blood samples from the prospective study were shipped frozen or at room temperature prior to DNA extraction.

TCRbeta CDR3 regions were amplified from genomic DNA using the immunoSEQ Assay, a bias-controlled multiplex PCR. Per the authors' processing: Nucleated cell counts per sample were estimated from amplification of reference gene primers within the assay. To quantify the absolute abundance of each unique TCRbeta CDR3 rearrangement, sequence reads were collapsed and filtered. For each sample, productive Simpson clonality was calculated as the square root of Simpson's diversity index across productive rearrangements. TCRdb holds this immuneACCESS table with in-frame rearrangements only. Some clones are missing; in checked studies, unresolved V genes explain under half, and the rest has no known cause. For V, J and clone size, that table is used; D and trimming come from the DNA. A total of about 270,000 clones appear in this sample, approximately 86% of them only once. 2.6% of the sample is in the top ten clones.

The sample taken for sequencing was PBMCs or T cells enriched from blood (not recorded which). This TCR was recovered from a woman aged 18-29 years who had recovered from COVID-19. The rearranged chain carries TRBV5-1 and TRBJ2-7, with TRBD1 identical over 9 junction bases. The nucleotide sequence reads TGCGCCAGCAGCCCGGGGAGGACAGGGGATAGCGAGCAGTACTTC. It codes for CASSPGRTGDSEQYF. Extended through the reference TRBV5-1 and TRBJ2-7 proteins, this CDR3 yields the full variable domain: KAGVTQTPRYLIKTRGQQVTLSCSPISGHRSVSWYQQTPGQGLQFLFEYFSETQRNKGNFPGRFSGRQFSNSRSEMNVSTLELGDSALYLCASSPGRTGDSEQYFGPGTRLTVT.